The 9 T cell receptor beta chains below come from one sample, sequenced in a study of blood T cell repertoires in COVID-19. Generated by immunoSEQ multiplex PCR, the TCRdb table keeps only in-frame clones and is missing some. Of 450,000 or so clones listed, 80% to 90% were seen once; the top ten hold 0.65% to 1%. Sequencing input: peripheral blood. Receptors were obtained from a man between 18 and 29 years old with COVID-19, enrolled during active disease.

This clone occurred once. The rearrangement links TRBV15 to TRBJ2-2; D gene unclear. V dropped 0 bases and J dropped 4 bases, with 6 bases sitting between them. CDR1 and CDR2 from the germline V gene are LNHNV and YYDKDF (reference sequence). This CDR3 spans 14 amino acids. The CDR3 region is CATSRERFTGELFF. The CDR3 bases are TGTGCCACCAGCAGAGAACGGTTCACCGGGGAGCTGTTTTTT.

This chain connects TRBV4-1 to TRBJ2-7; maybe TRBD2 (7 bases). The germline V gene encodes CDR1 MGHRA and CDR2 YSYEKL. The CDR3 totals 14 residues. Between the trimmed V and J ends, which lost 1 base and 2 bases, there was a span of 9 bases. The CDR3 nucleotides read TGCGCCAGCAGCCAAGGGGGGGGCCCCTACGAGCAGTACTTC. Translating gives CASSQGGGPYEQYF.

This chain connects TRBV28 to TRBJ2-7; D call uncertain. V lost 1 base to trimming and J lost 6 bases, with 10 bases between them. This CDR3 region has 13 residues. The V gene's germline CDR1 is MDHEN and CDR2 SYDVKM. The CDR3 is CASSLYDRGEQYF. DNA for the CDR3: TGTGCCAGCAGTTTATACGATCGCGGCGAGCAGTACTTC.

This chain connects TRBV3-1 (or the pseudogene TRBV3-2) to TRBJ1-3; D remains ambiguous. The V gene lost 0 bases and the J gene lost 3 bases, with 9 bases spanning the gap. Germline V gives CDR1 LGHDT, CDR2 YNNKEL (reference sequence). This CDR3 is built from 15 residues. CDR3 amino acids: CASSQDPTSGNTIYF. The CDR3 DNA reads TGTGCCAGCAGCCAAGACCCAACAAGTGGAAACACCATATATTTT.

The V gene is TRBV19, the J gene TRBJ1-6; 10 nucleotides line up with TRBD1. CDR3 length: 15 residues. Germline loops: CDR1 LNHDA, CDR2 SQIVND (reference sequence). V lost 6 bases, J lost 7 bases, and 6 bases stayed unmatched. The chain's CDR3 is CASSPGDRGNSPLHF. DNA for the CDR3: TGTGCCAGTAGCCCCGGGGACAGGGGAAATTCACCCCTCCACTTT.

This clone has only one observation. V is TRBV19 and J is TRBJ2-3; D is perhaps TRBD2 (6 bases). Deletions cut 3 bases from V and 3 bases from J, with 13 bases between. The CDR3 length is 15 residues. CDR1 LNHDA and CDR2 SQIVND come from the germline V gene (reference sequence). The CDR3 DNA reads TGTGCCAGTAGTATTCAGATAGGGAGGACAGATACGCAGTATTTT. Translating it yields CASSIQIGRTDTQYF.

V is TRBV9 and J is TRBJ1-3; unclear D gene. V lost 4 bases to trimming and J lost 0 bases, with 23 bases between them. The CDR3 length is 19 residues. Germline loops: CDR1 SGDLS, CDR2 YYNGEE. CDR3 amino acids: CASSPHGEVLAPSGNTIYF. The CDR3 DNA reads as TGTGCCAGCAGCCCACACGGAGAGGTTTTGGCTCCCTCTGGAAACACCATATATTTT.

This clone appeared once. The chain links TRBV30 to TRBJ1-1; D call uncertain. The CDR3 runs 13 residues. Germline V gene data show CDR1 as GTSNPN and CDR2 as SVGIG (reference sequence). Trimming removed 0 bases from V and 0 bases from J, with 5 bases in between. The CDR3 DNA reads as TGTGCCTGGAGTGTAAGCCTGAACACTGAAGCTTTCTTT. Amino acids: CAWSVSLNTEAFF.

The chain has TRBV11-3 and TRBJ2-2; 9 bases line up with TRBD2. Germline assignment: CDR1 SGHNT and CDR2 YENEEA. J was trimmed by 0 bases and V by 6 bases; bases with no gene match: 8. The CDR3 is 17 residues long. CDR3 loop: CASSPRSGGANTGELFF. The CDR3 DNA sequence: TGTGCCAGCAGTCCTCGTAGCGGGGGCGCGAACACCGGGGAGCTGTTTTTT.